Listed below are T cell receptor beta chains from one sample, sequenced in a study of T cell responses to AZD1222 COVID-19 vaccine. Data came from immunoSEQ multiplex PCR; TCRdb stores just in-frame clones and leaves some out. Among roughly 100,000 clones listed, roughly 91% were seen once. The sequences come from peripheral blood, collected on day 0 of AZD1222 vaccination. These receptors were collected from an adult in good health. CDR3s include the opening cysteine and the closing phenylalanine or tryptophan. The D gene is left open where the match is weak. Clone size appears in some rows only: once, few, many, or a class for an expanded clone.

TRBV6-5,TRBJ1-5,-,-,CAITIQAPNQPQHF,TGTGCCATTACCATTCAGGCTCCCAATCAGCCCCAGCATTTT
TRBV19,TRBJ2-1,-,TRBD2,CASSMKREWNNEQFF,TGTGCCAGTAGTATGAAGCGGGAGTGGAACAATGAGCAGTTCTTC
TRBV7-6,TRBJ2-7,-,-,CASSRETPEQYF,TGTGCCAGCAGCCGGGAGACCCCCGAGCAGTACTTC
TRBV7-2,TRBJ2-1,-,TRBD2,CASRDSGRAYNEQFF,TGTGCCAGCAGAGATAGCGGGAGAGCCTACAATGAGCAGTTCTTC
TRBV28,TRBJ2-7,-,TRBD1,CASRTGGTQGPYEQYF,TGTGCCAGCAGGACAGGGGGAACCCAGGGCCCCTACGAGCAGTACTTC
TRBV4-1,TRBJ1-6,-,TRBD1,CASSLTGVSPLHF,TGCGCCAGCAGCCTAACAGGGGTTTCACCCCTCCACTTT
TRBV4-1,TRBJ2-7,-,-,CASSQEAGRNYEQYF,TGCGCCAGCAGCCAAGAGGCGGGCAGGAATTACGAGCAGTACTTC
TRBV6-5,TRBJ1-3,-,TRBD1,CASSRDSNSGNTIYF,TGTGCCAGCAGTAGGGACAGTAACTCTGGAAACACCATATATTTT
TRBV28,TRBJ1-6,-,TRBD1,CASDKYSGGARSSPLHF,TGTGCCAGTGACAAATACTCAGGGGGCGCGAGATCTTCACCCCTCCACTTT
TRBV7-8,TRBJ1-1,-,-,CASSLGLLGQTEAFF,TGTGCCAGCAGCTTAGGTCTCCTGGGGCAAACTGAAGCTTTCTTT
TRBV9,TRBJ2-1,-,TRBD2,CASSVAGTIGTSGQYNEQFF,TGTGCCAGCAGCGTAGCCGGGACAATCGGGACTAGCGGGCAATACAATGAGCAGTTCTTC
TRBV7-3,TRBJ2-6,-,-,CASSLRAGSSGANVLTF,TGTGCCAGCAGCTTAAGAGCAGGTTCCTCTGGGGCCAACGTCCTGACTTTC
TRBV9,TRBJ2-5,-,-,CASKSGSQETQYF,TGTGCCAGCAAAAGCGGGTCACAAGAGACCCAGTACTTC
TRBV18,TRBJ1-4,-,-,CASSPNRAGEKLFF,TGTGCCAGCTCACCTAACCGGGCCGGTGAAAAACTGTTTTTT
TRBV30,TRBJ2-3,-,-,CAWSVGRITDTQYF,TGTGCCTGGAGTGTGGGCAGGATCACAGATACGCAGTATTTT
TRBV18,TRBJ2-7,-,-,CASSPLTDYEQYF,TGTGCCAGCTCACCCTTGACAGACTACGAGCAGTACTTC
TRBV4-3,TRBJ2-1,-,TRBD2,CASSQVASGLTNEQFF,TGCGCCAGCAGCCAAGTGGCTAGCGGGCTTACTAATGAGCAGTTCTTC
TRBV11-1,TRBJ2-1,few,-,CASTSGEVRNEQFF,TGTGCCAGCACCTCAGGGGAGGTTCGGAATGAGCAGTTCTTC
TRBV7-3,TRBJ2-7,-,-,CASSQYRGYEQYF,TGTGCCAGCAGCCAATACCGGGGCTACGAGCAGTACTTC
TRBV7-2,TRBJ2-2,few,TRBD1,CASSLRTGVGGELFF,TGTGCCAGCAGCCTGAGGACAGGGGTGGGCGGGGAGCTGTTTTTT
TRBV12-3/TRBV12-4,TRBJ1-1,once,-,CASSLMLGPEAFF,TGTGCCAGCAGTTTAATGTTGGGACCTGAAGCTTTCTTT
TRBV7-9,TRBJ2-4,-,TRBD1,CASSQQGAIAKNIQYF,TGTGCCAGCAGCCAACAGGGGGCAATAGCCAAAAACATTCAGTACTTC
TRBV19,TRBJ1-1,once,-,CASSMRRESIAEAFF,TGTGCCAGTAGTATGCGCAGGGAGAGTATAGCTGAAGCTTTCTTT
TRBV29-1,TRBJ2-7,-,-,CSVDIGGHEQYF,TGCAGCGTTGATATCGGGGGGCACGAGCAGTACTTC
TRBV19,TRBJ2-1,once,-,CASRPNEQFF,TGTGCCAGTAGGCCCAATGAGCAGTTCTTC
TRBV19,TRBJ2-7,-,-,CASSNNRYEQYF,TGTGCCAGTAGTAACAACAGGTACGAGCAGTACTTC
TRBV7-8,TRBJ2-1,once,TRBD2,CASSSSGLSNEQFF,TGTGCCAGCAGCTCTAGCGGGCTAAGCAATGAGCAGTTCTTC
TRBV28,TRBJ1-2,once,-,CASSLKTLRGYTF,TGTGCCAGCAGTTTAAAGACACTTCGGGGCTACACCTTC
TRBV7-6,TRBJ2-7,-,-,CASSLGDGSSYEQYF,TGTGCCAGCAGCTTAGGTGACGGGAGCTCCTACGAGCAGTACTTC
TRBV5-1,TRBJ2-7,-,TRBD1,CASSYRGQGSPDEQYF,TGCGCCAGCAGCTACCGGGGACAGGGGAGCCCCGACGAGCAGTACTTC
TRBV7-3,TRBJ2-6,-,TRBD1,CASSYAGTAYSGANVLTF,TGTGCCAGCAGCTACGCCGGGACAGCCTACTCTGGGGCCAACGTCCTGACTTTC
TRBV5-1,TRBJ2-1,-,TRBD2,CASSLGVAGGPSYNEQFF,TGCGCCAGCAGCTTGGGTGTAGCGGGAGGGCCCTCCTACAATGAGCAGTTCTTC
TRBV5-1,TRBJ2-5,-,-,CASSLVTDQETQYF,TGCGCCAGCAGCTTGGTGACAGACCAAGAGACCCAGTACTTC
TRBV1,TRBJ1-3,few,-,CTSSQAGINRDREGNTIYF,TGCACCAGCAGCCAAGCGGGGATTAACCGGGACAGGGAAGGAAACACCATATATTTT
TRBV2,TRBJ2-5,-,TRBD1,CASSRQDRAPETQYF,TGTGCCAGCAGTAGGCAGGACAGGGCTCCAGAGACCCAGTACTTC
TRBV5-1,TRBJ2-3,few,-,CASSSDGSSDTQYF,TGCGCCAGCAGCTCGGACGGTTCCTCAGATACGCAGTATTTT
TRBV11-2,TRBJ1-2,few,-,CASSVTGNYGYTF,TGTGCCAGCAGTGTGACAGGAAACTATGGCTACACCTTC
TRBV10-1,TRBJ2-1,-,-,CASSGFSNEQFF,TGCGCCAGCAGTGGGTTTAGCAATGAGCAGTTCTTC
TRBV7-3,TRBJ2-1,-,-,CASSLTRADYNEQFF,TGTGCCAGCAGCTTAACGCGAGCAGACTACAATGAGCAGTTCTTC
TRBV29-1,TRBJ2-1,-,-,CSVDRVGGRNEQFF,TGCAGCGTTGACAGGGTGGGGGGACGGAATGAGCAGTTCTTC
TRBV6-4,TRBJ2-1,once,-,CASSEGVQFF,TGTGCCAGCAGTGAGGGGGTTCAGTTCTTC
TRBV18,TRBJ2-3,-,TRBD2,CASSPPRLAGLTDTQYF,TGTGCCAGCTCACCACCCAGACTAGCGGGTCTTACAGATACGCAGTATTTT
TRBV27,TRBJ2-1,once,TRBD1,CASSPTGSSYNEQFF,TGTGCCAGCAGTCCGACAGGGAGCTCCTACAATGAGCAGTTCTTC
TRBV19,TRBJ1-2,-,TRBD1,CASGTGPYGYTF,TGTGCCAGTGGGACAGGCCCTTATGGCTACACCTTC
TRBV7-8,TRBJ2-7,-,TRBD2,CASSSLRLVLAGGLGEQYF,TGTGCCAGCAGCTCCCTCCGATTGGTGCTAGCGGGAGGGTTGGGCGAGCAGTACTTC
TRBV11-2,TRBJ2-1,-,-,CASSRTAGTLINEQFF,TGTGCCAGCAGCCGTACAGCGGGCACCCTCATCAATGAGCAGTTCTTC
TRBV4-1,TRBJ2-7,-,-,CASSLTGAYPHF,TGCGCCAGCAGCCTGACCGGGGCCTACCCCCACTTC
TRBV12-3/TRBV12-4,TRBJ2-7,-,-,CASSLEHRYEQYF,TGTGCCAGCAGTTTAGAGCACCGCTACGAGCAGTACTTC